This entry describes one T cell receptor beta chain. The sample originates from a study of blood T cell repertoires in COVID-19. Study-wide context: Sample material is recorded as cDNA or gDNA derived from T cells, B-cell-depleted T cells, or PBMCs.

With V trimmed by 5 bases and J by 6 bases, 8 bases remained unmatched. Per the germline V gene, CDR1 is SGHTA and CDR2 is FQGNSA. The CDR3 is 15 residues long. In the original processing: Reference gene primer amplification gave nucleated cell count estimates. Sequenced by immunoSEQ multiplex PCR; TCRdb stores in-frame clones only, minus some. The DNA gave D and trimming, while V, J and clone size come from that table. This repertoire shows tens of thousands of clones, approximately 80% found once; its top ten account for 8.5% to 9%. This sequence originates from a man between 65 and 85 years old with active or convalescent COVID-19. The chain links TRBV7-2 to TRBJ2-1, with 9 nucleotides matching TRBD2. Sequences were obtained from peripheral blood. This chain's CDR3 is CASSPSGGTLNEQFF. In nucleotides, the CDR3 is TGTGCCAGCAGCCCAAGCGGGGGGACGCTCAATGAGCAGTTCTTC.